Following are 8 T cell receptor beta chains from one sample sequenced in a study of blood T cells in healthy people across ages. The authors ran a second PCR of 7 to 11 cycles using a sample-barcoded 5' primer and a J-beta primer mix. Each CDR3 protein is one row after TCRdb ran MiXCR on the 5' RACE reads. The sample carries about a million distinct CDR3 sequences, about 53% recorded once. The specimen was blood. Receptors were obtained from a woman aged 60-70 years in good health.

The V and J genes are TRBV7-2 and TRBJ2-3; D unresolved. Per the germline V gene, CDR1 is SGHTA and CDR2 is FQGNSA. The CDR3 has 14 amino acids. V was clipped by 5 bases and J by 4 bases, with 13 bases between them. CDR3 amino acids: CASSTYSRSDTQYF. DNA for the CDR3: TGTGCCAGCAGCACCTACTCCCGTTCAGATACGCAGTATTTT. Based on the CDR3 plus reference TRBV7-2 and TRBJ2-3, the full variable domain is GAGVSQSPSNKVTEKGKDVELRCDPISGHTALYWYRQSLGQGLEFLIYFQGNSAPDKSGLPSDRFSAERTGGSVSTLTIQRTQQEDSAVYLCASSTYSRSDTQYFGPGTRLTVL.

With respect to this clonotype: The junction does not match germline at one end; this may be a read error. The chain combines TRBV3-1 with TRBJ2-6, with D possibly being TRBD1 (6 bases). Per germline, CDR1 LGHDT and CDR2 YNNKEL (reference sequence). CDR3 length equals 17 residues. As DNA, the CDR3 is TGTGCCAGCAGCCCCCGGGACACAAACTCTGGGACCAACGTCCTGACTTTC. Translating it yields CASSPRDTNSGTNVLTF.

The J gene is TRBJ2-7, the V gene TRBV20-1, with TRBD2 matching 7 bases. This CDR3 is 13 amino acids long. With 8 bases clipped from V and 1 base from J, the junction kept 8 bases outside the gene matches. Germline V lookup: CDR1 DFQATT, CDR2 SNEGSKA (reference sequence). CDR3: CSSGRRESYEQYF. The CDR3 bases are TGCAGTTCCGGGAGGAGGGAATCCTACGAGCAGTACTTC.

This rearrangement joins TRBV3-1 to TRBJ1-3; TRBD1 aligns across 7 bases. V lost 2 bases to trimming and J lost 3 bases; unmatched junction nucleotides: 4. This CDR3 has 15 amino acids. The V gene's germline CDR1 is LGHDT and CDR2 YNNKEL (reference sequence). The CDR3 spells CASSQRDRLGNTIYF. CDR3 sequence (DNA): TGTGCCAGCAGCCAACGGGACAGACTTGGAAACACCATATATTTT.

This clonotype has only a few counts. The chain combines TRBV4-1 with TRBJ2-4; the match to TRBD2 covers 7 bases. V was pared by 4 bases and J by 0 bases, with 12 bases of the junction left unmatched. In germline, CDR1 is MGHRA, CDR2 YSYEKL. The CDR3 totals 18 residues. This CDR3 is CASSPGVQRGPAKNIQYF. CDR3 nucleotides: TGCGCCAGCAGCCCCGGCGTGCAGCGGGGACCAGCCAAAAACATTCAGTACTTC.

This chain uses TRBV4-1 with TRBJ2-5; the D gene could be TRBD1 or TRBD2 (5 bases each). Trimming stripped 1 base from V and 1 base from J, with 28 bases between. Germline values: CDR1 MGHRA, CDR2 YSYEKL. The CDR3 is 21 residues long. CDR3 protein: CASSQVLGPPSVRGFQETQYF. CDR3 nucleotides: TGCGCCAGCAGCCAAGTCCTGGGACCGCCATCAGTTAGGGGTTTCCAAGAGACCCAGTACTTC.

This chain's CDR3 is CASRKPGQGAFGYTF. The CDR3 nucleotides are TGTGCCAGCAGAAAACCGGGACAGGGGGCGTTTGGCTACACCTTC. The genes are TRBV5-6 and TRBJ1-2; 12 positions agree with TRBD1. The J segment lost 7 bases and the V segment lost 5 bases, leaving 9 bases of the junction unmatched. The CDR3 runs 15 residues. CDR1 and CDR2 (germline): SGHDT, YYEEEE.

In this sample, this clonotype turned up a few times. The V gene is TRBV6-6, the J gene TRBJ2-5; 10 nucleotides agree with TRBD2. CDR1 and CDR2 (germline): MNHNY, SVGAGI (reference sequence). The CDR3 runs to 16 residues. The trim removed 5 bases at V and 2 bases at J, leaving 8 bases unmatched. The CDR3 DNA reads as TGTGCCAGCAGTGGCTTACCGGGACTAGCGCAAGAGACCCAGTACTTC. Protein: CASSGLPGLAQETQYF.